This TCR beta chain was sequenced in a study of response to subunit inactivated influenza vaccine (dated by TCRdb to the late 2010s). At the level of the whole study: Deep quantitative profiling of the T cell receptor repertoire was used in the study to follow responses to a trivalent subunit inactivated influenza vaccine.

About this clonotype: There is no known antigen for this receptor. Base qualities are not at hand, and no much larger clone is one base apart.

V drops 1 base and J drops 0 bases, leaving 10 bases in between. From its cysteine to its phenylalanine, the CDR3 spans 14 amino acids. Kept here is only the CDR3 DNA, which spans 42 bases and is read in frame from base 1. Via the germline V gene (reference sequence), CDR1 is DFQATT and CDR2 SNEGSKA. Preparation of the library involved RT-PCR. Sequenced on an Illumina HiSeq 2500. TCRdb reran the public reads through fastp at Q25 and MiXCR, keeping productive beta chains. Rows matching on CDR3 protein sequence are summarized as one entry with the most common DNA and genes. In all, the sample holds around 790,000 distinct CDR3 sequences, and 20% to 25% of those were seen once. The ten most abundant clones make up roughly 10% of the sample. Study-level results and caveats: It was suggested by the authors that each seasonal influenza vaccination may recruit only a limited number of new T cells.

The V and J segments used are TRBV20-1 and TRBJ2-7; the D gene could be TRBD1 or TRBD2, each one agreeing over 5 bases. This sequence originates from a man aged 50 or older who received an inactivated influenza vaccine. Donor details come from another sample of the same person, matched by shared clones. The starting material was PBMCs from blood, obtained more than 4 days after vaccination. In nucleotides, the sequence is TGCAGTGCTAGAGGGGACGGTCGCTCCTACGAGCAGTACTTC. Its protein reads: CSARGDGRSYEQYF.